A single sample is the source of the 20 T cell receptor beta chains below, sequenced in a study of blood T cells in healthy people across ages. Combining a sample-barcoded 5' primer with a J-beta primer mix, a second PCR ran for roughly 6 to 11 cycles. TCRdb independently ran MiXCR on the 5' RACE reads; one entry per CDR3 protein. The table includes about 1.6 million distinct CDR3 sequences, around 35% detected once. Specimen: blood. The receptors come from a woman aged 30 to 39 in good health.

This chain links TRBV19 with TRBJ2-5, with D perhaps matching TRBD1 (5 bases). Per germline, CDR1 LNHDA and CDR2 SQIVND (reference sequence). The V end lost 7 bases, the J end lost 4 bases, and 13 bases lay between the germline ends. The CDR3 spans 13 residues. CDR3 region: CASKGDRGETQYF. The CDR3, as DNA: TGTGCCAGTAAAGGAGATAGGGGAGAGACCCAGTACTTC.

Turning to this clonotype: A junction boundary mismatches the germline segment, possibly from a read error. The V call is TRBV6-2 or TRBV6-3, the J call TRBJ2-7; 7 bases agree with TRBD1. The CDR3 sequence is 14 residues long. Germline CDR1 and CDR2: MNHEY and SVGEGT. This CDR3 is CASRYLDRTLEQYF. CDR3 sequence (DNA): TGTGCCAGCAGGTACTTGGACAGGACGCTGGAGCAGTACTTC.

This clonotype was recorded at least ten times. V is TRBV29-1 and J is TRBJ2-7, with TRBD1 identical over 7 bases. The CDR3 contains 14 residues. Germline-derived CDR1 and CDR2 are SQVTM and ANQGSEA. J was trimmed by 0 bases and V by 4 bases; bases with no gene match: 6. The CDR3 DNA reads TGCAGCGTTGGGACAGGTGTGAGCTCCTACGAGCAGTACTTC. Its protein is CSVGTGVSSYEQYF.

This clonotype has ten or more counts. CDR3 in amino acids: CASSIGESSQETQYF. CDR3 bases: TGTGCCAGCAGCATAGGGGAGAGCTCCCAAGAGACCCAGTACTTC. The chain links TRBV7-9 to TRBJ2-5, with D perhaps assigned TRBD1 or TRBD2 (5 bases each). Germline CDR1 is SEHNR and CDR2 is FQNEAQ (reference sequence). The CDR3 is made up of 15 amino acids. The ends were cut back, 5 bases at V and 1 base at J, with 14 bases in the middle.

This clonotype was seen a few times. The rearrangement links TRBV13 to TRBJ1-4, with D hard to call. The CDR3 extends over 15 amino acids. V shed 0 bases and J shed 5 bases, with 10 bases lying between them. Germline loops: CDR1 PRHDT, CDR2 FYEKMQ (reference sequence). CDR3 sequence (DNA): TGTGCCAGCAGCTTAGGACTAGGTATGAATGAAAAACTGTTTTTT. Residues: CASSLGLGMNEKLFF.

J is TRBJ2-5 and V is TRBV6-5; tentatively, D is TRBD1 (6 bases). CDR1 is MNHEY, CDR2 SVGAGI, per germline. The CDR3 loop spans 15 amino acids. With 0 bases removed from V and 0 bases from J, the gap between germline ends came to 8 bases. CDR3 amino acids: CASSYSWTDQETQYF. CDR3 bases: TGTGCCAGCAGTTACTCGTGGACAGACCAAGAGACCCAGTACTTC.

This clonotype turned up a few times. J is TRBJ2-3 and V is TRBV5-6, with D unresolved. The germline V and J ends were trimmed by 0 bases and 8 bases, with 16 bases remaining between them. CDR3 size: 15 residues. Germline V lookup: CDR1 SGHDT, CDR2 YYEEEE. The CDR3 sequence is CASSLAAAGSLTQYF. The CDR3 nucleotides are TGTGCCAGCAGCTTGGCGGCCGCAGGTTCCCTTACGCAGTATTTT.

In regard to this clonotype: With a much larger clone just one base away, this may be a read error. The chain has TRBV29-1 and TRBJ1-2; no firm D call. Trimming pared 3 bases from V and 8 bases from J, leaving 10 bases between. The CDR3 sequence is 11 residues long. Germline lookup yields CDR1 SQVTM and CDR2 ANQGSEA. CDR3 nucleotide sequence: TGCAGCGTTGAGGAGGGCCTCGGCTACACCTTC. Its translation is CSVEEGLGYTF.

Here the CDR3 DNA reads TGCAGTGCGCCCGGGACAGGAAAACATGAAAAACTGTTTTTT. Its translation is CSAPGTGKHEKLFF. The chain combines TRBV20-1 with TRBJ1-4; 8 bases are a match to TRBD1. The CDR3 length is 14 residues. The V gene end was trimmed by 6 bases and the J gene end by 6 bases; junction bases not matched to a gene: 9. From germline, CDR1 is DFQATT and CDR2 SNEGSKA (reference sequence).

The chain couples TRBV28 to TRBJ1-2; 7 positions agree with TRBD1. The CDR3 extends over 16 amino acids. The germline V gene encodes CDR1 MDHEN and CDR2 SYDVKM. The V segment lost 4 bases and the J segment 2 bases; nucleotides outside the gene matches: 10. CDR3 protein: CASSYSVGGLNYGYTF. CDR3 DNA sequence: TGTGCCAGCAGTTATTCGGTAGGGGGCCTAAACTATGGCTACACCTTC.

A remark on this clonotype: A much more abundant neighbour one base away suggests this may be a read error. This chain joins TRBV5-5 and TRBJ1-2; D is possibly TRBD1 (5 bases). The CDR3 spans 14 residues. CDR1 is SGHKS, CDR2 YYEKEE, per germline (reference sequence). This chain's CDR3 is CTSSLKQGNYGYTF. The CDR3 DNA sequence: TGTACCAGCAGCTTGAAGCAGGGTAACTATGGCTACACCTTC.

V is TRBV7-3 and J is TRBJ2-6, with no clear D. The germline V gene encodes CDR1 SGHTA and CDR2 FQGTGA. The CDR3 has 16 residues. The ends were cut back, 1 base at V and 0 bases at J, with 7 bases in the middle. The CDR3 coding sequence is TGTGCCAGCAGCTTAAATCAGAACTCTGGGGCCAACGTCCTGACTTTC. It specifies CASSLNQNSGANVLTF.

The chain combines TRBV5-8 with TRBJ1-6; D gene ambiguous. V dropped 1 base and J dropped 9 bases, with 5 bases sitting between them. Looked up from germline, CDR1 is SGHTS and CDR2 is YDEGEE. This CDR3 contains 12 residues. CDR3 bases: TGTGCCAGCAGCTTGCAATCTTCACCCCTCCACTTT. Residues: CASSLQSSPLHF.

The J gene is TRBJ1-4, the V gene TRBV7-9; D call uncertain. V lost 5 bases, J lost 6 bases, and 16 bases lay in between. The CDR3 has 15 amino acids. Germline-derived CDR1 and CDR2 are SEHNR and FQNEAQ (reference sequence). Written as DNA, the CDR3 is TGTGCCAGCAGCCCAAACGCGTTGGGCTATGAAAAACTGTTTTTT. As protein: CASSPNALGYEKLFF.

The rearrangement joins TRBV6-5 to TRBJ2-1; the D gene is possibly TRBD1 (7 bases). The length of the CDR3 is 17 residues. Germline V gene data show CDR1 as MNHEY and CDR2 as SVGAGI. V shed 1 base and J shed 7 bases, with 20 bases lying between them. DNA of the CDR3: TGTGCCAGCAGTTACTTCAGGACAGGAGGGGACCGGAATGAGCAGTTCTTC. This encodes CASSYFRTGGDRNEQFF.

This clonotype came up many times. The chain employs TRBV6-6 and TRBJ2-3; TRBD2 might be the D (6 bases). The CDR3 is 13 residues long. Trimming took 6 bases from V and 6 from J, leaving 13 bases between them. Germline values: CDR1 MNHNY, CDR2 SVGAGI (reference sequence). CDR3 coding DNA: TGTGCCAGCAGCCCCGGGACTCCGGATACGCAGTATTTT. Translating it yields CASSPGTPDTQYF.

A few counts support this clonotype. One end of the junction is discordant with germline, which a read error may explain. The rearrangement uses TRBV27 and TRBJ2-6; a weak D match, TRBD1 (5 bases). Germline V gene lookup returns CDR1 MNHEY and CDR2 SMNVEV (reference sequence). The CDR3 is 16 amino acids. The chain's CDR3 is CASSSPQLPGANVRTF. The CDR3 bases are TGTGCCAGCAGTTCCCCCCAGCTCCCTGGGGCCAACGTCCGGACTTTC. The full variable domain, completed using reference TRBV27 and TRBJ2-6, is EAQVTQNPRYLITVTGKKLTVTCSQNMNHEYMSWYRQDPGLGLRQIYYSMNVEVTDKGDVPEGYKVSRKEKRNFPLILESPSPNQTSLYFCASSSPQLPGANVRTFGAGSRLTVL.

This clonotype was counted many times. V usage is TRBV7-2 and J usage is TRBJ1-2; D remains unclear. The V gene lost 3 bases and the J gene lost 2 bases, with 4 bases spanning the gap. The CDR3 has 12 amino acids. Germline CDR1 and CDR2: SGHTA and FQGNSA. The CDR3 loop reads CASSFDNYGYTF. Written as DNA, the CDR3 is TGTGCCAGCAGCTTTGACAACTATGGCTACACCTTC.

The chain is built from TRBV21-1 and TRBJ2-4; TRBD1, the D gene given by the table, was not confirmed from the DNA. TRBV21-1 is deemed a pseudogene. CDR3 length: 13 residues. Written as DNA, the CDR3 is TGTGCCAGCCAGGGATCCGGCAAAAACATTCAGTACTTC. Translating it yields CASQGSGKNIQYF.

This clonotype was observed a few times. This sequence joins TRBV20-1 and TRBJ2-5, with 7 nucleotides matching TRBD1. The CDR3 runs to 15 residues. Germline V gene lookup returns CDR1 DFQATT and CDR2 SNEGSKA (reference sequence). J gave up 0 bases and V 5 bases, and 9 bases lay outside the gene matches. The DNA for the CDR3 is TGCAGTGCTGTGGGGACAGCAGGGGACCAAGAGACCCAGTACTTC. Encoded protein: CSAVGTAGDQETQYF.